These T cell receptor beta chains were read from a single sample in a study of CD8+CD57+ T cells in acquired aplastic anemia. MiXCR, applied by TCRdb to the reads, yields one record per CDR3 protein. The sample records about 120,000 distinct CDR3 sequences, almost 40% being singletons. The sample taken for sequencing was sorted CD4+, CD8+, or CD8+CD57+ T cells (not recorded which) from PBMCs. The origin of the receptors is a human donor with aplastic anemia. Each CDR3 is given with its conserved first and last residue. The order of the fields is clone size, J gene, V gene, D gene, CDR3 protein, CDR3 DNA. The D gene is left open where the match is weak. The listing skips clone size in some rows; elsewhere it reads once, few, many or a size class.

>many|TRBJ1-2|TRBV6-2/TRBV6-3|-
CASSYRVSDRSGYTF
TGTGCCAGCAGTTACAGGGTTTCAGATCGGAGTGGCTACACCTTC
>many|TRBJ2-3|TRBV7-9|-
CASSPGHQNTQYF
TGTGCCAGCAGCCCAGGACACCAGAATACGCAGTATTTT
>few|TRBJ1-2|TRBV27|-
CASSLYYGSGYTF
TGTGCCAGCAGTTTATATTATGGATCTGGCTACACCTTC
>few|TRBJ2-5|TRBV4-1|TRBD1
CASSQHRGRGETQYF
TGCGCCAGCAGCCAACACAGGGGGCGCGGGGAGACCCAGTACTTC
>-|TRBJ1-6|TRBV11-2|-
CASSISGTKGNPPLHF
TGTGCTAGCAGCATCTCCGGGACAAAAGGGAATCCACCCCTCCACTTT
>many|TRBJ2-3|TRBV10-2|TRBD2
CASSGGGAGDPMGPITDTQYF
TGCGCCAGCAGTGGAGGTGGGGCGGGGGATCCCATGGGGCCTATCACAGATACGCAGTATTTT
>-|TRBJ2-5|TRBV30|TRBD1
CALNRDSSETQYF
TGTGCCTTGAACAGGGACAGTAGCGAGACCCAGTACTTC
>many|TRBJ2-7|TRBV4-2|-
CASSQDRGLYEQYF
TGTGCCAGCAGCCAAGACAGGGGCCTCTACGAGCAGTACTTC
>many|TRBJ2-7|TRBV15|-
CATKEGGVNRNEQYF
TGTGCCACCAAAGAGGGGGGGGTTAATCGGAACGAGCAGTACTTC
>-|TRBJ1-1|TRBV12-3/TRBV12-4|-
CASSTTVNTGAFF
TGTGCCAGCAGCACAACAGTGAACACTGGAGCTTTCTTT
>-|TRBJ2-3|TRBV20-1|-
CSARTPDTQYF
TGCAGTGCCCGTACCCCAGATACGCAGTATTTT
>-|TRBJ1-6|TRBV2|-
CASIGIYNSPLHF
TGTGCCAGCATCGGTATTTATAATTCACCCCTCCACTTT
>-|TRBJ2-3|TRBV6-2/TRBV6-3|TRBD2
CASSAWGGGVADTQYF
TGTGCCAGCAGCGCCTGGGGCGGGGGGGTCGCAGATACGCAGTATTTT
>many|TRBJ1-4|TRBV2|TRBD1
CASSEAGQGAVKLFF
TGTGCCAGCAGTGAAGCGGGACAGGGGGCTGTAAAACTGTTTTTT
>many|TRBJ2-1|TRBV5-1|-
CASSSVRIGDEQFF
TGCGCCAGCAGCTCTGTACGGATCGGCGATGAGCAGTTCTTC
>few|TRBJ1-4|TRBV5-1|-
CASSPGVREREKLFF
TGCGCCAGCAGCCCAGGAGTGCGGGAGAGGGAAAAACTGTTTTTT
>-|TRBJ2-3|TRBV14|-
CASSQDPSPTDTQYF
TGTGCCAGCAGCCAAGACCCGTCCCCCACAGATACGCAGTATTTT
>-|TRBJ1-5|TRBV4-2|TRBD1
CASSPWTGDSNQPQHF
TGTGCCAGCAGCCCCTGGACAGGGGATAGCAATCAGCCCCAGCATTTT
>few|TRBJ1-1|TRBV3-1|-
CASSQASGNTEAFF
TGTGCCAGCAGCCAAGCTAGTGGAAACACTGAAGCTTTCTTT
>many|TRBJ2-1|TRBV9|-
CASSHLGDPRQSYNEQFF
TGTGCCAGCAGTCATCTAGGGGACCCCCGTCAGTCCTACAATGAGCAGTTCTTC
>-|TRBJ2-3|TRBV24-1|TRBD1
CATSGPQGVDTQYF
TGTGCCACCAGTGGCCCACAGGGGGTAGATACGCAGTATTTT
>many|TRBJ2-2|TRBV11-2|-
CASSLERRENTGELFF
TGTGCCAGCAGCTTAGAACGTCGGGAGAACACCGGGGAGCTGTTTTTT
>-|TRBJ2-7|TRBV29-1|TRBD1
CSVEEGTASYEQYF
TGCAGCGTTGAAGAAGGGACAGCGAGTTACGAGCAGTACTTC
>-|TRBJ2-2|TRBV6-2/TRBV6-3|-
CASRLFGAETNTGELFF
TGTGCCAGCAGACTCTTCGGGGCAGAGACGAACACCGGGGAGCTGTTTTTT
>many|TRBJ1-2|TRBV6-5|-
CASSFTYRYGYTF
TGTGCCAGCAGTTTCACCTATCGGTATGGCTACACCTTC
>-|TRBJ2-1|TRBV5-1|-
CASSPRAGAVNEQFF
TGCGCCAGCAGCCCTCGCGCGGGGGCCGTGAATGAGCAGTTCTTC
>many|TRBJ2-7|TRBV5-1|TRBD1
CASSLQGGPTGGQYF
TGCGCCAGCAGCTTGCAAGGGGGCCCTACCGGAGGGCAGTACTTC
>-|TRBJ2-5|TRBV7-4|-
CASSSTGLETQYF
TGTGCCAGCAGTAGTACAGGGTTAGAGACCCAGTACTTC
>-|TRBJ1-3|TRBV5-5|-
CASGSMGGTSGNTIYF
TGTGCCAGCGGTTCAATGGGAGGTACCTCTGGAAACACCATATATTTT
>few|TRBJ1-1|TRBV5-6|-
CASSLRGRMNTEAFF
TGTGCCAGCAGCTTACGGGGCCGAATGAACACTGAAGCTTTCTTT
>few|TRBJ2-4|TRBV4-1|TRBD2
CASSQAGGIVQYF
TGCGCCAGCAGCCAAGCGGGGGGTATTGTCCAGTACTTC
>-|TRBJ2-1|TRBV6-1|-
CASSERLGDSSNEQFF
TGTGCCAGCAGTGAACGCTTAGGAGACTCGAGTAATGAGCAGTTCTTC
>-|TRBJ1-2|TRBV20-1|-
CSAQGGYRYTF
TGCAGTGCACAAGGGGGTTATCGCTACACCTTC
>many|TRBJ1-1|TRBV9|-
CASSGEGLGTEAFF
TGTGCCAGCAGCGGCGAGGGGCTGGGCACTGAAGCTTTCTTT
>-|TRBJ2-3|TRBV7-2|-
CASSPQVGTDTQYF
TGTGCCAGCAGCCCGCAGGTGGGCACAGATACGCAGTATTTT
>once|TRBJ2-5|TRBV20-1|TRBD2
CSAQASGEPTQYF
TGCAGTGCTCAAGCTAGCGGGGAGCCTACCCAGTACTTC
>-|TRBJ2-3|TRBV29-1|-
CSVVKGMTGTQYF
TGCAGCGTTGTGAAAGGTATGACAGGTACGCAGTATTTT
>few|TRBJ2-3|TRBV10-3|TRBD2
CAISEWVFREGYF
TGTGCCATCAGTGAATGGGTTTTTAGGGAGGGGTATTTT
>-|TRBJ2-2|TRBV30|-
CARKQGNVSTGELFF
TGTGCCCGAAAACAGGGTAACGTAAGCACCGGGGAGCTGTTTTTT
>few|TRBJ1-1|TRBV2|TRBD1
CASSQQGPTEAFF
TGTGCCAGCAGCCAACAGGGGCCCACTGAAGCTTTCTTT
>-|TRBJ1-2|TRBV29-1|-
CSSPGTTYGYTF
TGCAGTTCCCCAGGAACGACCTATGGCTACACCTTC
>few|TRBJ1-5|TRBV7-9|-
CASSFGFDQPQHF
TGTGCCAGCAGCTTCGGGTTCGATCAGCCCCAGCATTTT
>-|TRBJ1-4|TRBV2|-
CASSPRGRNEKLFF
TGTGCCAGCAGTCCCCGGGGGCGTAATGAAAAACTGTTTTTT
>-|TRBJ2-7|TRBV5-1|TRBD1
CASSPPGQGGYEQYF
TGCGCCAGCAGCCCCCCGGGACAGGGGGGTTACGAGCAGTACTTC
>many|TRBJ1-2|TRBV6-1|TRBD1
CASSPWTGQNDYTF
TGTGCCAGCAGCCCGTGGACAGGGCAAAACGACTACACCTTC